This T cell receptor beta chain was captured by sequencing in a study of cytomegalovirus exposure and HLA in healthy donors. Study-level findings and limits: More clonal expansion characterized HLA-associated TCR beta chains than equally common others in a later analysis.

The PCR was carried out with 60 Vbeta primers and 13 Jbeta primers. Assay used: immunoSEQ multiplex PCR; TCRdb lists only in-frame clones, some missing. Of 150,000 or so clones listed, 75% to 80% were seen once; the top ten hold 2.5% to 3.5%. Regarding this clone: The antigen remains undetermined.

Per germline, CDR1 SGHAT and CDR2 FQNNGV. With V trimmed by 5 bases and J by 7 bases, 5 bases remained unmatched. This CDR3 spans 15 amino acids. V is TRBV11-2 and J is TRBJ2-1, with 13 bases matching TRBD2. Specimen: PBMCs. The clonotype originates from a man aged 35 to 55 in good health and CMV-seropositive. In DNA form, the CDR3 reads TGTGCCAGCAGCGGACCGGGACTAGCGGGAAATGAGCAGTTCTTC. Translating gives CASSGPGLAGNEQFF.